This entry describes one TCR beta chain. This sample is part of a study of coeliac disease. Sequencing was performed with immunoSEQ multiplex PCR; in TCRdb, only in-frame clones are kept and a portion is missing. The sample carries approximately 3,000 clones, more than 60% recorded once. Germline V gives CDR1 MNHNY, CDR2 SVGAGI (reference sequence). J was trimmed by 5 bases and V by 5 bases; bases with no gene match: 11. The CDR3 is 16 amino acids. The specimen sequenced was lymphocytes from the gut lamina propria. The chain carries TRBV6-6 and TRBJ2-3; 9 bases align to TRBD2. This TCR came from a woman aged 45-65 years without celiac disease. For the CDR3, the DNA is TGTGCCAGCAGTGTTAGCGGGGGTTATCTGGGAGATACGCAGTATTTT. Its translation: CASSVSGGYLGDTQYF.